The 27 T cell receptor beta chains in this list originate from one sample, sequenced in a study of CD8 T cells in Susac syndrome. cDNA came from about 0.5 to 1 ug RNA primed by random hexamers. TCRdb redid the calling of the immunoSEQ multiplex PCR reads with MiXCR, one entry per CDR3 protein. The sample lists about 190,000 distinct CDR3 sequences, 85% to 95% occurring once. The sequencing input was CD4+ T cells from PBMCs. Every receptor here comes from a human donor in good health.

The chain carries TRBV2 and TRBJ2-7; D gene uncertain. From germline, CDR1 is SNHLY and CDR2 FYNNEI. The germline V and J ends were trimmed by 4 bases and 2 bases, with 12 bases remaining between them. There are 14 residues in the CDR3. The CDR3 reads CASSGGDTAYEQYF. The CDR3 DNA follows: TGTGCCAGCAGTGGTGGTGACACCGCCTACGAGCAGTACTTC.

This chain links TRBV29-1 with TRBJ1-2; 8 nucleotides line up with TRBD1. The CDR3 covers 11 residues. V shed 3 bases and J 10 bases; nucleotides not matched to a gene: 4. Germline V CDR1 and CDR2: SQVTM, ANQGSEA. The CDR3 sequence is CSVDDRGAYTF. DNA for the CDR3: TGCAGCGTTGACGACAGGGGAGCCTACACCTTC. Combining the CDR3 with reference TRBV29-1 and TRBJ1-2 gives the whole variable domain SAVISQKPSRDICQRGTSLTIQCQVDSQVTMMFWYRQQPGQSLTLIATANQGSEATYESGFVIDKFPISRPNLTFSTLTVSNMSPEDSSIYLCSVDDRGAYTFGSGTRLTVV.

This chain connects TRBV5-4 to TRBJ1-5, with D unresolved. This CDR3 has 14 amino acids. Germline CDR1 is SGHNT and CDR2 is YYREEE (reference sequence). Trimming left V 4 bases short and J 4 bases short, with 12 bases between. CDR3 sequence reads: CASSVDLGNQPQHF. CDR3 nucleotide sequence: TGTGCCAGCAGCGTGGATTTGGGTAATCAGCCCCAGCATTTT.

This clonotype has only one observation. The V call is TRBV29-1, the J call TRBJ2-4; unclear D gene. In germline, CDR1 is SQVTM, CDR2 ANQGSEA. The CDR3 spans 15 residues. The ends were cut back, 7 bases at V and 0 bases at J, with 16 bases in the middle. For the CDR3, the DNA is TGCAGCGCCGCGGCGGCCTCGCAAGCCAAAAACATTCAGTACTTC. As protein: CSAAAASQAKNIQYF.

The chain recombines TRBV27 with TRBJ2-1; TRBD2 matches 10 bases. The CDR3 has 14 residues. Trimming cost V 7 bases and J 7 bases; bases outside gene matches: 7. Germline values: CDR1 MNHEY, CDR2 SMNVEV (reference sequence). This chain's CDR3 is CASKRGGLKNEQFF. The DNA of the CDR3 is TGTGCCAGCAAGCGGGGGGGCCTTAAAAATGAGCAGTTCTTC.

This chain uses TRBV4-1 with TRBJ2-5, with D possibly TRBD2 on 5 matching bases. Germline CDR1 reads MGHRA; CDR2 reads YSYEKL. The CDR3 has 16 residues. The ends were cut back, 0 bases at V and 0 bases at J, with 11 bases in the middle. CDR3 amino acids: CASSQERVGYQETQYF. The CDR3, as DNA: TGCGCCAGCAGCCAAGAGCGGGTTGGGTACCAAGAGACCCAGTACTTC.

V gene TRBV6-2 or TRBV6-3 combines with J gene TRBJ1-2, with D perhaps matching TRBD1 (6 bases). Germline assignment: CDR1 MNHEY and CDR2 SVGEGT. There are 13 residues in the CDR3. V dropped 6 bases and J dropped 3 bases, with 11 bases sitting between them. The CDR3 DNA reads TGTGCCAGCAGGGGCTCAGGGGACTATGGCTACACCTTC. It encodes CASRGSGDYGYTF.

This chain links TRBV20-1 with TRBJ1-2, with 9 nucleotides matching TRBD1. The CDR3 is 15 residues long. Germline CDR1 and CDR2: DFQATT and SNEGSKA (reference sequence). Losses at the gene ends were 3 bases for V and 0 bases for J; bases not matched to a gene: 5. CDR3 sequence reads: CSARTGGSANYGYTF. DNA of the CDR3: TGCAGTGCTAGGACAGGGGGTTCAGCTAACTATGGCTACACCTTC.

The genes are TRBV4-3 and TRBJ2-3; a possible D gene is TRBD2 (6 bases). The CDR3 spans 13 residues. Germline V CDR1 and CDR2: LGHNA, YSLEER. Trimming removed 4 bases at V and 6 bases at J, with 11 bases between. This chain's CDR3 is CASSLQTRDTQYF. The CDR3 DNA reads as TGCGCCAGCAGCCTGCAGACTAGGGATACGCAGTATTTT.

The chain employs TRBV20-1 and TRBJ2-7, with 9 positions matching TRBD2. CDR1 DFQATT and CDR2 SNEGSKA come from the germline V gene (reference sequence). The CDR3 spans 17 residues. J lost 2 bases, V lost 3 bases, and 14 bases had no gene match. This chain's CDR3 is CSASRLAGPELAYEQYF. The CDR3 region has the DNA TGCAGTGCTAGCCGGCTAGCGGGGCCAGAGCTCGCCTACGAGCAGTACTTC.

In DNA, the CDR3 is TGCGCCAGCAGCCTCCAAACGGGAGGGACCTACGAGCAGTACGTC. As protein: CASSLQTGGTYEQYV. V is TRBV4-1 and J is TRBJ2-7; 8 bases are a match to TRBD2. Germline V gives CDR1 MGHRA, CDR2 YSYEKL. The CDR3 is 15 residues long. V lost 4 bases and J lost 2; bases outside the gene matches: 7.

This rearrangement joins TRBV20-1 to TRBJ2-1; 10 nucleotides align to TRBD2. Per the germline V gene, CDR1 is DFQATT and CDR2 is SNEGSKA (reference sequence). V shed 3 bases, J shed 7 bases, and the junction held 6 bases outside the gene matches. This CDR3 has 14 residues. Here the CDR3 reads CSASWLAGVNEQFF. The CDR3 DNA reads TGCAGTGCTAGCTGGCTAGCGGGAGTGAATGAGCAGTTCTTC.

The chain has TRBV5-1 and TRBJ2-3; D is perhaps TRBD2 (6 bases). This CDR3 has 15 residues. Germline-derived CDR1 and CDR2 are SGHRS and YFSETQ. Between the trimmed V and J ends, which lost 2 bases and 0 bases, there was a span of 10 bases. The CDR3 is CASSFGGRSTDTQYF. The CDR3 nucleotides read TGCGCCAGCAGCTTTGGTGGGAGGAGCACAGATACGCAGTATTTT.

The CDR3 region is CASIDRKLNTEAFF. In DNA form, the CDR3 reads TGTGCCAGCATCGACAGGAAACTGAACACTGAAGCTTTCTTT. The rearrangement uses TRBV7-9 and TRBJ1-1; weak D call: TRBD1 (6 bases). The ends were cut back, 7 bases at V and 0 bases at J, with 12 bases in the middle. Germline V lookup: CDR1 SEHNR, CDR2 FQNEAQ (reference sequence). This CDR3 is built from 14 residues.

The chain has TRBV11-3 and TRBJ2-1, with 14 bases fitting TRBD2. The trim removed 0 bases at V and 5 bases at J, leaving 3 bases unmatched. This CDR3 region has 17 residues. Germline V gene data show CDR1 as SGHNT and CDR2 as YENEEA. The CDR3, as DNA: TGTGCCAGCAGCTTAGAAATGACTAGCGGGAGGGACAATGAGCAGTTCTTC. The encoded protein is CASSLEMTSGRDNEQFF. Using reference TRBV11-3 and TRBJ2-1 for the parts outside the CDR3, the full variable domain is EAGVVQSPRYKIIEKKQPVAFWCNPISGHNTLYWYLQNLGQGPELLIRYENEEAVDDSQLPKDRFSAERLKGVDSTLKIQPAELGDSAVYLCASSLEMTSGRDNEQFFGPGTRLTVL.

The count of this clonotype is one. V usage is TRBV19 and J usage is TRBJ2-7; TRBD1 is a possible D gene (7 bases). The CDR3 covers 13 residues. Trimming pared 4 bases from V and 5 bases from J, leaving 12 bases between. Germline CDR1 reads LNHDA; CDR2 reads SQIVND (reference sequence). The CDR3 protein is CASSSDREDEQYF. DNA of the CDR3: TGTGCCAGTAGTAGCGACAGGGAGGACGAGCAGTACTTC.

This clonotype was observed a single time. The genes are TRBV7-2 and TRBJ1-1; D uncertain. The CDR3 length is 14 residues. CDR1 and CDR2 (germline): SGHTA, FQGNSA. V was pared by 8 bases and J by 0 bases, with 13 bases between. The CDR3 DNA reads as TGTGCCAGCGCGCCGGGCCGAGTGAACACTGAAGCTTTCTTT. Translating it yields CASAPGRVNTEAFF.

This clonotype was detected once. The rearrangement links TRBV29-1 to TRBJ2-5; D is ambiguous. The ends were cut back, 7 bases at V and 5 bases at J, with 14 bases in the middle. The CDR3 sequence is 12 residues long. CDR1 and CDR2 (germline): SQVTM, ANQGSEA. The CDR3 DNA is TGCAGCGCCGAGGATCAGCCGGAGACCCAGTACTTC. Translating gives CSAEDQPETQYF.

The chain recombines TRBV30 with TRBJ2-1, with 14 bases fitting TRBD2. Germline lookup yields CDR1 GTSNPN and CDR2 SVGIG (reference sequence). CDR3 length equals 17 residues. Unmatched junction bases numbered 10, after V lost 2 bases and J lost 7 bases. Here the CDR3 reads CAWSPPRTSGRMNEQFF. For the CDR3, the DNA is TGTGCCTGGAGTCCGCCGCGGACTAGCGGGAGGATGAATGAGCAGTTCTTC. The full variable domain, its missing parts supplied by reference TRBV30 and TRBJ2-1, is SQTIHQWPATLVQPVGSPLSLECTVEGTSNPNLYWYRQAAGRGLQLLFYSVGIGQISSEVPQNLSASRPQDRQFILSSKKLLLSDSGFYLCAWSPPRTSGRMNEQFFGPGTRLTVL.

The chain carries TRBV2 and TRBJ2-3; the D is unclear. V was trimmed by 8 bases and J by 2 bases, leaving 14 bases between them. The CDR3 spans 14 residues. The germline V gene encodes CDR1 SNHLY and CDR2 FYNNEI. The CDR3 reads CASLPAVFTDTQYF. The CDR3 DNA reads as TGTGCCAGCCTCCCCGCGGTATTCACAGATACGCAGTATTTT.

This chain uses TRBV7-9 with TRBJ2-3; no clear D gene. This CDR3 region has 15 residues. Germline values: CDR1 SEHNR, CDR2 FQNEAQ (reference sequence). V was cut by 2 bases and J by 2 bases, with 11 bases left in between. CDR3 loop: CASSLSPEFTDTQYF. The CDR3, as DNA: TGTGCCAGCAGCTTAAGTCCAGAGTTCACAGATACGCAGTATTTT.

V is TRBV20-1 and J is TRBJ2-7; D is ambiguous. The CDR3 consists of 12 residues. V lost 6 bases and J 0 bases, leaving 9 bases between the germline ends. Germline-derived CDR1 and CDR2 are DFQATT and SNEGSKA (reference sequence). The CDR3 reads CSAQQSSYEQYV. CDR3 nucleotides: TGCAGTGCGCAACAGAGCTCCTACGAGCAGTACGTC.

CDR3 in DNA: TGTGCCAGTAGTATTTACCGGGGAGCTGGGGCCAACGTCCTGACTTTC. It translates to CASSIYRGAGANVLTF. This chain connects TRBV19 to TRBJ2-6; TRBD2 might be the D (5 bases). This CDR3 has 16 residues. V lost 3 bases, J lost 2 bases, and 11 bases lay in between. The germline V gene has CDR1 LNHDA and CDR2 SQIVND (reference sequence).

This chain joins TRBV20-1 and TRBJ2-4; possibly TRBD2 for D (5 bases). The V end was cut by 6 bases, the J end by 1 base, with 10 bases between. CDR1 is DFQATT and CDR2 is SNEGSKA in the germline V gene (reference sequence). This CDR3 is 13 amino acids long. CDR3 sequence: CSAPRAAKNIQYF. CDR3 nucleotide sequence: TGCAGTGCCCCGAGGGCCGCCAAAAACATTCAGTACTTC.

The rearrangement joins TRBV5-4 to TRBJ2-3; tentatively, D is TRBD2 (6 bases). Germline V lookup: CDR1 SGHNT, CDR2 YYREEE (reference sequence). This CDR3 has 16 residues. The ends were cut back, 3 bases at V and 0 bases at J, with 14 bases in the middle. The CDR3 DNA follows: TGTGCCAGCAGCTGGGGATTAGCGGCTAGCACAGATACGCAGTATTTT. This codes for CASSWGLAASTDTQYF.

This chain links TRBV9 with TRBJ2-1; 9 bases align to TRBD2. The CDR3 extends over 15 amino acids. Germline CDR1 and CDR2: SGDLS and YYNGEE. The V and J ends lost 2 bases and 0 bases, in that order; junction bases with no gene match: 0. CDR3 DNA sequence: TGTGCCAGCAGCGTTAGCGGGAGCTCCTACAATGAGCAGTTCTTC. This codes for CASSVSGSSYNEQFF.

This clonotype was detected only once. V gene TRBV12-3 or TRBV12-4 combines with J gene TRBJ2-1, with D possibly matching TRBD2 (5 bases). This CDR3 is built from 15 residues. Trimming stripped 5 bases from V and 9 bases from J, with 20 bases between. The CDR3 DNA reads TGTGCCAGCAGTCCCCTCGACCCTCGAGAGGGTGAGCAGTTCTTC. This encodes CASSPLDPREGEQFF.